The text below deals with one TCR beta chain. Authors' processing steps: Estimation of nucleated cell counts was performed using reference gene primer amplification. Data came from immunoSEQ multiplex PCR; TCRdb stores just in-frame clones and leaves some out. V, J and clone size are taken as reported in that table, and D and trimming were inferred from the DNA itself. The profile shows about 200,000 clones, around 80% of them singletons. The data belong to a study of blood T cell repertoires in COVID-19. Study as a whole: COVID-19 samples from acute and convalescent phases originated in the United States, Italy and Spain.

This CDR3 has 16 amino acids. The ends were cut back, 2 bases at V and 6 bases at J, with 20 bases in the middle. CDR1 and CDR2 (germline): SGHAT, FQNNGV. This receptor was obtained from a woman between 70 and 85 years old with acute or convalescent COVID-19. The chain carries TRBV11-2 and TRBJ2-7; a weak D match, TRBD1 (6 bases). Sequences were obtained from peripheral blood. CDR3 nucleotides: TGTGCCAGCAGCTTAACCTCCGGGGACACAGGCGGCGAGCAGTACGTC. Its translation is CASSLTSGDTGGEQYV.